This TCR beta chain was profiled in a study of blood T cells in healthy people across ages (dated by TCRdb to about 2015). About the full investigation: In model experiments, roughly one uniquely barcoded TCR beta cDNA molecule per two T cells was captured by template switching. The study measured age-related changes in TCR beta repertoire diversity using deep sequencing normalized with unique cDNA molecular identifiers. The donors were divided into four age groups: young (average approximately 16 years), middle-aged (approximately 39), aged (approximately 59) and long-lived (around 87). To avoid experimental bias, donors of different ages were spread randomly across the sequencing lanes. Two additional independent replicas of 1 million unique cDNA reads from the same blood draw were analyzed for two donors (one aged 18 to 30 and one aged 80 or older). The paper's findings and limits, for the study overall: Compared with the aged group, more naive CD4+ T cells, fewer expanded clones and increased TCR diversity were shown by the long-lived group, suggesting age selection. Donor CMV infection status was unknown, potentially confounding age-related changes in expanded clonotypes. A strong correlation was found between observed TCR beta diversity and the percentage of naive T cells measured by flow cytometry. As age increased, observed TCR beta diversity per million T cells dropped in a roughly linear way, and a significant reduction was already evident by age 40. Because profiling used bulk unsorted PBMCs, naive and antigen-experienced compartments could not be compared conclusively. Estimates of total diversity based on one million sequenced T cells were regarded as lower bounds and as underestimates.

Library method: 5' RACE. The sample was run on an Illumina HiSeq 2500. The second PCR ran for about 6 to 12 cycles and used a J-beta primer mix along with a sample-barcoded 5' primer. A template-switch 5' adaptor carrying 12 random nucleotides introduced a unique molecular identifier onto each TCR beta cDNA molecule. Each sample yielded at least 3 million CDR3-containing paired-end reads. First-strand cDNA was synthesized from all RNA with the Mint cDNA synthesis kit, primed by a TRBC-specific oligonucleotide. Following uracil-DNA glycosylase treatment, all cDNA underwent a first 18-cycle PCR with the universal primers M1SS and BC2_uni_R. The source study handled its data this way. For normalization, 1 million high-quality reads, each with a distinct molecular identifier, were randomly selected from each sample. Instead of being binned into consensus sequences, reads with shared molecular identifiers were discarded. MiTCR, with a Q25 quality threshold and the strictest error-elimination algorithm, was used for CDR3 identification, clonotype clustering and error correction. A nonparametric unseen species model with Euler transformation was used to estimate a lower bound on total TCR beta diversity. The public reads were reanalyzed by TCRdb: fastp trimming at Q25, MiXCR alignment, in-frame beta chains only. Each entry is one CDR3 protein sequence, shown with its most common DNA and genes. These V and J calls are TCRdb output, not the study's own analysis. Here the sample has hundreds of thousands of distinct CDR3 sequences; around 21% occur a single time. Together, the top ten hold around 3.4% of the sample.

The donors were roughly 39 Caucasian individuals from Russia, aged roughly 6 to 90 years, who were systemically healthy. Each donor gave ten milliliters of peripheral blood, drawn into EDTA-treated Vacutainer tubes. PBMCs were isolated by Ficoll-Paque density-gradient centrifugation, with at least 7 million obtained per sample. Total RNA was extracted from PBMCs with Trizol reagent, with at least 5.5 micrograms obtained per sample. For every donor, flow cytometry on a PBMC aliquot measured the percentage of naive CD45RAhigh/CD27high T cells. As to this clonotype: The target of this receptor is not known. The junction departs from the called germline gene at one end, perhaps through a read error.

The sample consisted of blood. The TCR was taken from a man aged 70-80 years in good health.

The base sequence is TGCAGTGCTAGTCCGGGCGGGAGAGGCAATGAGCAGTTCTTT. It codes for CSASPGGRGNEQFF. The V and J genes are TRBV20-1 and TRBJ2-1; a stretch of 7 junction bases matches TRBD2. The CDR3 numbers 14 residues from cysteine through phenylalanine. Only the CDR3 region is kept as DNA, spanning 42 bases read in frame from base 1. Taken from the germline V gene (reference sequence), the CDR1 and CDR2 loops are DFQATT and SNEGSKA.